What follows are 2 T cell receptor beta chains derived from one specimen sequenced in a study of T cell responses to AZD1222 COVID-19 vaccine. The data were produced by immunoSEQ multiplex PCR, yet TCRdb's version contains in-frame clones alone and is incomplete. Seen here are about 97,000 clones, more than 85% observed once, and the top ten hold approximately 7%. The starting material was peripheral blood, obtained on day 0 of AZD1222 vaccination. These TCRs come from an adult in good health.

The CDR3 is CASSFGYQGPQPQHF. CDR3 bases: TGTGCCAGCAGCTTCGGGTATCAGGGGCCTCAGCCCCAGCATTTT. The chain couples TRBV5-6 to TRBJ1-5; possible D gene TRBD1, 6 bases. Deletions cut 2 bases from V and 6 bases from J, with 15 bases between. The CDR3 contains 15 residues. Germline V gene data show CDR1 as SGHDT and CDR2 as YYEEEE.

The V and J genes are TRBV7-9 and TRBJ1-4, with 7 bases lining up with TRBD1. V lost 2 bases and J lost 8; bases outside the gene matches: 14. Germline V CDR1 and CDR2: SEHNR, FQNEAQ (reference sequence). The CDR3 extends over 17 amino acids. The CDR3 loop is CASSLNAGGNPREKLFF. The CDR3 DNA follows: TGTGCCAGCAGCTTAAATGCAGGGGGAAACCCGCGGGAAAAACTGTTTTTT.